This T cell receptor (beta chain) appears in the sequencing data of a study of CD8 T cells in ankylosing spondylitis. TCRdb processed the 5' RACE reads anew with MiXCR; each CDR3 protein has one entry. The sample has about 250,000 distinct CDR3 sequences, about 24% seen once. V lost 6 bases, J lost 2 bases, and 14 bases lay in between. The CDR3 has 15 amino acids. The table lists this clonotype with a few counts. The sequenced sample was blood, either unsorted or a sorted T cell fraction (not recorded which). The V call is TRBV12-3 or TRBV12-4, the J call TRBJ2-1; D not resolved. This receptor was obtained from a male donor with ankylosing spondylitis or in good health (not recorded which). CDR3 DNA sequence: TGTGCCAGCAGCCCTCGCGTGGGAACCTACAATGAGCAGTTCTTC. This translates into CASSPRVGTYNEQFF.